What follows are 30 T cell receptor beta chains derived from one specimen sequenced in a study of shared clonotypes between healthy human individuals. Generated by immunoSEQ multiplex PCR, the TCRdb table keeps only in-frame clones and is missing some. The profile shows about 2.3 million clones, 85% to 95% of them singletons. Sequenced sample: naive CD4+ T cells from PBMCs. Stated subset: CD45RA+ positively selected. The receptor set was obtained from a man aged 18 to 30 in good health. Some clones in this sample may be carry-over from other donors' samples.

The V gene is TRBV15, the J gene TRBJ2-7; tentatively, D is TRBD1 (5 bases). The CDR3 length is 16 residues. Germline CDR1 reads LNHNV; CDR2 reads YYDKDF (reference sequence). Trimming left V 0 bases short and J 0 bases short, with 12 bases between. DNA for the CDR3: TGTGCCACCAGCAGAGATTGGAGACAGAGCTCCTACGAGCAGTACTTC. Translation gives CATSRDWRQSSYEQYF.

Remarks on this clone: Distinct nucleotide sequences in the sample also encode this CDR3. This rearrangement joins TRBV18 to TRBJ1-4; D not resolved. The CDR3 extends over 15 amino acids. Trimming took 0 bases from V and 0 from J, leaving 5 bases between them. The V gene's germline CDR1 is KGHSH and CDR2 LQKENI. In nucleotides, the CDR3 is TGTGCCAGCTCACCACCGACTGCAACTAATGAAAAACTGTTTTTT. Translating gives CASSPPTATNEKLFF. Drawing the rest from reference TRBV18 and TRBJ1-4, the complete variable domain is NAGVMQNPRHLVRRRGQEARLRCSPMKGHSHVYWYRQLPEEGLKFMVYLQKENIIDESGMPKERFSAEFPKEGPSILRIQQVVRGDSAAYFCASSPPTATNEKLFFGSGTQLSVL.

The chain carries TRBV4-2 and TRBJ2-1, with 11 bases aligning to TRBD2. This CDR3 comprises 16 residues. V shed 4 bases and J 3 bases; nucleotides not matched to a gene: 5. Germline loops: CDR1 LGHNA, CDR2 YNFKEQ. In nucleotides, the CDR3 is TGTGCCAGCAGCCTGCAGACTAGCGGGATCTACAATGAGCAGTTCTTC. Amino acid sequence: CASSLQTSGIYNEQFF.

The rearrangement uses TRBV28 and TRBJ1-1; D gene uncertain. This CDR3 is built from 12 residues. Germline V lookup: CDR1 MDHEN, CDR2 SYDVKM. V was shortened by 2 bases and J by 8 bases, with 9 bases between the two germline ends. The CDR3 DNA sequence: TGTGCCAGCAGTTTAATGGGCGCAGAAGCTTTCTTT. As protein: CASSLMGAEAFF. Full variable domain (remainder filled in from reference TRBV28 and TRBJ1-1): DVKVTQSSRYLVKRTGEKVFLECVQDMDHENMFWYRQDPGLGLRLIYFSYDVKMKEKGDIPEGYSVSREKKERFSLILESASTNQTSMYLCASSLMGAEAFFGQGTRLTVV.

This clone was picked up one time. CDR3 DNA sequence: TGTGCCAGCAGCACAGGGGGCGGGAGGTATCAGCCCCAGCATTTT. It yields the protein CASSTGGGRYQPQHF. This chain joins TRBV28 and TRBJ1-5; 9 nucleotides agree with TRBD1. The germline V gene has CDR1 MDHEN and CDR2 SYDVKM. Trimming cost V 6 bases and J 5 bases; bases outside gene matches: 8. The CDR3 is 15 residues long.

This chain connects TRBV2 to TRBJ2-7; no firm D call. This CDR3 has 13 residues. The V end lost 6 bases, the J end lost 6 bases, and 15 bases lay between the germline ends. CDR1 and CDR2 (germline): SNHLY, FYNNEI. CDR3 coding DNA: TGTGCCAGCAGAGGGTGGGCACCCAGCGAGCAGTACTTC. The encoded protein is CASRGWAPSEQYF.

The chain links TRBV28 to TRBJ1-3; 8 nucleotides agree with TRBD1. V lost 7 bases to trimming and J lost 5 bases; unmatched junction nucleotides: 10. CDR1 MDHEN and CDR2 SYDVKM come from the germline V gene. The CDR3 consists of 15 residues. The CDR3 loop reads CASIRPGQARNTIYF. DNA of the CDR3: TGTGCCAGCATAAGACCGGGACAGGCAAGAAACACCATATATTTT.

V and J are TRBV9 and TRBJ2-4; D is ambiguous. Between the trimmed V and J ends, which lost 0 bases and 1 base, there was a span of 11 bases. The CDR3 is made up of 16 amino acids. Germline lookup yields CDR1 SGDLS and CDR2 YYNGEE. The CDR3 is CASSVDPRPAKNIQYF. The CDR3 DNA follows: TGTGCCAGCAGCGTAGATCCCAGGCCGGCCAAAAACATTCAGTACTTC. The full variable domain, its missing parts supplied by reference TRBV9 and TRBJ2-4, is DSGVTQTPKHLITATGQRVTLRCSPRSGDLSVYWYQQSLDQGLQFLIQYYNGEERAKGNILERFSAQQFPDLHSELNLSSLELGDSALYFCASSVDPRPAKNIQYFGAGTRLSVL.

This rearrangement joins TRBV28 to TRBJ2-5; D could derive from TRBD1 or TRBD2 (6 bases each). The germline V gene encodes CDR1 MDHEN and CDR2 SYDVKM. V gave up 5 bases and J gave up 4 bases, with 17 bases separating them. The CDR3 covers 15 residues. CDR3 residues: CASSTTSGGGETQYF. The CDR3 coding sequence is TGTGCCAGCAGTACCACCTCCGGGGGCGGAGAGACCCAGTACTTC.

CDR3 coding DNA: TGTGCCAGCACTCTCCGGGACAGGGGAGGGTACGAGCAGTACTTC. Protein product: CASTLRDRGGYEQYF. The V gene is TRBV5-6, the J gene TRBJ2-7; TRBD1 aligns across 10 bases. From germline, CDR1 is SGHDT and CDR2 YYEEEE. The CDR3 length is 15 residues. Trimming removed 6 bases from V and 4 bases from J; junction bases left unmatched: 10.

The chain has TRBV9 and TRBJ1-2; 8 nucleotides agree with TRBD1. Trimming at V came to 3 bases and at J to 7 bases, leaving 11 bases not matched to a gene. From germline, CDR1 is SGDLS and CDR2 YYNGEE. The CDR3 is made up of 15 amino acids. CDR3 nucleotides: TGTGCCAGCAGCGCGAGCGGACAGGGAGGAGCTGGCTACACCTTC. Translation gives CASSASGQGGAGYTF.

V and J are TRBV5-6 and TRBJ2-1; 7 nucleotides agree with TRBD2. The germline gives CDR1 SGHDT, CDR2 YYEEEE. V dropped 1 base and J dropped 8; count of bases not matched to a gene: 9. The CDR3 spans 15 residues. This CDR3 is CASSLREGLRYEQFF. The CDR3 coding sequence is TGTGCCAGCAGCTTGAGGGAGGGCCTGCGGTATGAGCAGTTCTTC.

This clone was seen only once. The chain combines TRBV28 with TRBJ2-3; possibly TRBD2 for D (5 bases). Germline V gene lookup returns CDR1 MDHEN and CDR2 SYDVKM. V lost 1 base, J lost 5 bases, and 10 bases lay in between. This CDR3 has 14 residues. In DNA form, the CDR3 reads TGTGCCAGCAGTTTATCCCTAGCACAAGATACGCAGTATTTT. Its translation: CASSLSLAQDTQYF.

V usage is TRBV30 and J usage is TRBJ2-7, with a weak D call TRBD2 (6 bases). The CDR3 is made up of 14 amino acids. V dropped 3 bases and J dropped 2 bases, with 14 bases sitting between them. Germline loops: CDR1 GTSNPN, CDR2 SVGIG (reference sequence). CDR3 amino acids: CAWSTGLPTYEQYF. DNA for the CDR3: TGTGCCTGGAGCACGGGACTCCCTACCTACGAGCAGTACTTC.

The chain is built from TRBV2 and TRBJ2-3; 7 positions agree with TRBD2. V shed 7 bases and J 2 bases; nucleotides not matched to a gene: 6. CDR1 and CDR2 from the germline V gene are SNHLY and FYNNEI. The CDR3 contains 14 residues. The CDR3 is CASTRLAPTDTQYF. The CDR3 region has the DNA TGTGCCAGCACCCGACTAGCCCCCACAGATACGCAGTATTTT.

This chain links TRBV9 with TRBJ2-5; perhaps D is TRBD1 or TRBD2 (5 bases each). Germline-derived CDR1 and CDR2 are SGDLS and YYNGEE. V lost 0 bases and J lost 3, with 9 bases in between. CDR3 length equals 14 residues. This CDR3 is CASSVGMGEETQYF. The CDR3 coding sequence is TGTGCCAGCAGCGTAGGGATGGGGGAAGAGACCCAGTACTTC.

This rearrangement joins TRBV7-3 to TRBJ2-1, with 9 bases lining up with TRBD2. CDR1 and CDR2 from the germline V gene are SGHTA and FQGTGA. V shed 1 base and J 9 bases; nucleotides not matched to a gene: 13. This CDR3 contains 17 residues. Written as DNA, the CDR3 is TGTGCCAGCAGCTTAAGCGCTAGCGGGACACGGGGATTTGAGCAGTTCTTC. As protein: CASSLSASGTRGFEQFF.

The chain links TRBV28 to TRBJ2-3, with TRBD1 matching 7 bases. Trimming cost V 6 bases and J 6 bases; bases outside gene matches: 12. CDR1 and CDR2 from the germline V gene are MDHEN and SYDVKM. This CDR3 contains 15 residues. The DNA for the CDR3 is TGTGCCAGCAGGAAAGCAGGGGGTAATTGGGATACGCAGTATTTT. This sequence encodes CASRKAGGNWDTQYF.

The genes are TRBV6-5 and TRBJ2-5, with 7 nucleotides matching TRBD1. The CDR3 has 14 residues. V lost 5 bases to trimming and J lost 4 bases; unmatched junction nucleotides: 7. Germline V gene sequence: CDR1 MNHEY, CDR2 SVGAGI. The chain's CDR3 is CASSTRDSTETQYF. The CDR3 coding sequence is TGTGCCAGCAGTACCCGGGACAGCACAGAGACCCAGTACTTC.

The chain uses TRBV6-1 and TRBJ2-7, with D unclear. CDR3 size: 12 residues. V shed 7 bases and J shed 3 bases, with 10 bases lying between them. Germline CDR1 and CDR2: MNHNS and SASEGT. The CDR3 loop reads CASTATIYEQYF. CDR3 bases: TGTGCCAGCACAGCGACCATCTACGAGCAGTACTTC.

The rearrangement uses TRBV6-6 and TRBJ2-7; 12 bases align to TRBD1. Germline V CDR1 and CDR2: MNHNY, SVGAGI (reference sequence). The CDR3 is 15 amino acids. The ends lost 4 bases at V and 6 bases at J; junction bases unmatched: 7. CDR3 region: CASSWGGTGGFEQYF. In nucleotides, the CDR3 is TGTGCCAGCAGTTGGGGTGGGACAGGGGGCTTCGAGCAGTACTTC.

V usage is TRBV19 and J usage is TRBJ2-7; 8 bases are a match to TRBD1. Germline-derived CDR1 and CDR2 are LNHDA and SQIVND (reference sequence). The CDR3 totals 12 residues. Losses at the gene ends were 10 bases for V and 4 bases for J; bases not matched to a gene: 6. Here the CDR3 DNA reads TGTGCCACCGGGACAGGAAGGTACGAGCAGTACTTC. Translated: CATGTGRYEQYF.

V and J are TRBV30 and TRBJ2-7; 8 bases match TRBD1. The CDR3 is 14 residues long. Germline V CDR1 and CDR2: GTSNPN, SVGIG (reference sequence). V lost 2 bases, J lost 6 bases, and 9 bases stayed unmatched. In DNA, the CDR3 is TGTGCCTGGAGTCCCGCAGGGGGCTCCCCCGAGCAGTACTTC. This translates into CAWSPAGGSPEQYF.

The rearrangement uses TRBV5-4 and TRBJ2-1; D possibly corresponds to TRBD1 (6 bases). CDR3 length: 20 residues. Trimming cost V 2 bases and J 0 bases, with 24 bases left between them. CDR1 is SGHNT, CDR2 YYREEE, per germline (reference sequence). The chain's CDR3 is CASSLGRGSQGYNSYNEQFF. The CDR3 nucleotides read TGTGCCAGCAGCTTAGGTAGGGGGAGTCAGGGCTACAACTCCTACAATGAGCAGTTCTTC.

The chain uses TRBV6-1 and TRBJ1-4; the D is unclear. V was cut by 2 bases and J by 5 bases, with 6 bases left in between. The CDR3 length is 13 residues. Germline CDR1 reads MNHNS; CDR2 reads SASEGT. The CDR3 sequence: CASSEIPNEKLFF. In nucleotides, the CDR3 is TGTGCCAGCAGTGAAATTCCCAATGAAAAACTGTTTTTT.

This chain joins TRBV29-1 and TRBJ2-3; a possible D gene is TRBD1 (6 bases). The germline V gene encodes CDR1 SQVTM and CDR2 ANQGSEA. CDR3 size: 15 residues. V shed 6 bases and J shed 5 bases, with 21 bases lying between them. The CDR3 spells CSVIPTGFEGDTQYF. In nucleotides, the CDR3 is TGCAGCGTCATACCGACAGGATTTGAGGGAGATACGCAGTATTTT.

This chain connects TRBV4-1 to TRBJ2-1; TRBD1 is a possible D gene (7 bases). Deletions cut 1 base from V and 8 bases from J, with 9 bases between. CDR1 MGHRA and CDR2 YSYEKL come from the germline V gene. This CDR3 has 13 residues. Written as DNA, the CDR3 is TGCGCCAGCAGCCAAGGCAGGGGGGATGAGCAGTTCTTC. Translating gives CASSQGRGDEQFF.

This chain uses TRBV6-1 with TRBJ1-5; unclear D gene. Trimming took off 0 bases at V and 3 bases at J, with 9 bases between the two ends. Germline CDR1 and CDR2: MNHNS and SASEGT. The CDR3 is 15 amino acids. CDR3 sequence reads: CASSEARAYNQPQHF. DNA for the CDR3: TGTGCCAGCAGTGAAGCGAGGGCGTACAATCAGCCCCAGCATTTT.

The chain carries TRBV4-1 and TRBJ2-7, with TRBD1 matching 10 bases. Germline V CDR1 and CDR2: MGHRA, YSYEKL. The length of the CDR3 is 15 residues. Unmatched junction bases numbered 6, after V lost 5 bases and J lost 2 bases. This chain's CDR3 is CASSSRQGAAYEQYF. The DNA for the CDR3 is TGCGCCAGCAGCTCTAGACAGGGGGCGGCCTACGAGCAGTACTTC.

In the case of this clone: Other DNA sequences in this sample translate to the same CDR3. This chain's CDR3 is CASSLEAGHGYTF. CDR3 DNA: TGTGCCAGCAGCTTAGAGGCAGGGCATGGCTACACCTTC. This chain connects TRBV7-2 to TRBJ1-2, with D tentatively TRBD1 (5 bases). V lost 1 base to trimming and J lost 6 bases, with 9 bases between them. Germline V gives CDR1 SGHTA, CDR2 FQGNSA. CDR3 length: 13 amino acids.